The TCR beta chain described here comes from a study of CD8 T cells in Susac syndrome. cDNA came from roughly 0.5 to 1 ug RNA primed by random hexamers. The immunoSEQ assay covered 54 Vbeta and 13 Jbeta segments for CDR3. TCRdb recomputed calls from the immunoSEQ multiplex PCR reads with MiXCR, one row per CDR3 protein. The repertoire holds 92,000 or so distinct CDR3 sequences, with approximately 96% as singletons. To note about this clonotype: What it binds is not known.

Patients having Susac syndrome satisfied recently defined diagnostic criteria for definite or probable disease. Negative isolation yielded CD8+ and CD4+ T cells; FACS enriched TEMRA cells. General observations from the study: Maximal CD8+ clonal expansion in Susac was observed within TEMRA cells and among active patients.

Germline CDR1 reads SQVTM; CDR2 reads ANQGSEA. This CDR3 region has 15 residues. J lost 2 bases, V lost 6 bases, and 7 bases had no gene match. This chain connects TRBV29-1 to TRBJ2-2; TRBD1 matches at 9 bases. This clonotype was obtained from a human donor with Susac syndrome. Source material: CD8+ T cells from PBMCs. Here the CDR3 DNA reads TGCAGCGTGGCCCGGACAGGGGAAAACACCGGGGAGCTGTTTTTT. Amino acid sequence: CSVARTGENTGELFF.